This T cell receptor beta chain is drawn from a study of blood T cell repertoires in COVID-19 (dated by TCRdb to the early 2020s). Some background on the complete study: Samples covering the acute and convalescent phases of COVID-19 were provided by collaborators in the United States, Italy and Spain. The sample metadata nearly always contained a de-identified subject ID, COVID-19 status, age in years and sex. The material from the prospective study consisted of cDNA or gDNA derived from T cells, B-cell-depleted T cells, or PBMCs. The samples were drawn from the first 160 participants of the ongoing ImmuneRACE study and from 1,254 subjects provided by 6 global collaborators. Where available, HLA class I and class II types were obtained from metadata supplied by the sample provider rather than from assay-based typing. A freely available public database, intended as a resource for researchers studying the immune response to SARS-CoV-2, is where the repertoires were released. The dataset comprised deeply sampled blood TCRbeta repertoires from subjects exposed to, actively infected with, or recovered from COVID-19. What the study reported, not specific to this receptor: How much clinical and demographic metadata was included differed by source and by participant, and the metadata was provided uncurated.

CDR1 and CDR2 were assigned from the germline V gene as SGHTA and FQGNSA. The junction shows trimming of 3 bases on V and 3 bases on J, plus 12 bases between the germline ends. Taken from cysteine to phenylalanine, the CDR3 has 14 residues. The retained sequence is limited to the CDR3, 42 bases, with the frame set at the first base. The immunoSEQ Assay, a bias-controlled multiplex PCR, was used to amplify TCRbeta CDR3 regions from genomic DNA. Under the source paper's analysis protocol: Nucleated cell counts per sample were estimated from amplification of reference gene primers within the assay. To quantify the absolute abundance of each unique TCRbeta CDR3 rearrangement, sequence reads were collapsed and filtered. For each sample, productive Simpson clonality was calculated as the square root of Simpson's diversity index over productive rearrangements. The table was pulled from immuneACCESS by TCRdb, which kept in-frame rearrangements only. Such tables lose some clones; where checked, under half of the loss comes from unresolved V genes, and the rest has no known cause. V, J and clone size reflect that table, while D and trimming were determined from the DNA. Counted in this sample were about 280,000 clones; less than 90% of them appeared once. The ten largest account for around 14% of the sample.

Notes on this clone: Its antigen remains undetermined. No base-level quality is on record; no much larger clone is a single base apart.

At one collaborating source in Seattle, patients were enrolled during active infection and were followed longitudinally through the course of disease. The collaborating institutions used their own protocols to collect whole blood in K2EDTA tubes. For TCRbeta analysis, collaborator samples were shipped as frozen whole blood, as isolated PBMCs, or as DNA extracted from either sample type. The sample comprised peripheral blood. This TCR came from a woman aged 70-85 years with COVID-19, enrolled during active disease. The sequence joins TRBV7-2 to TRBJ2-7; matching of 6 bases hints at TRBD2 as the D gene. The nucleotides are TGTGCCAGCAGCTTTGGGCAGGGAGGCTACGAGCAGTACTTC. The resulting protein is CASSFGQGGYEQYF.